The source of this T cell receptor (beta chain) is a study of identical twins' blood T cells. Study details: Some 50 million reads covered roughly six alpha-chain and roughly six beta-chain libraries.

Whole-study findings and limits: Shared CDR3 clonotype counts tracked mainly the product of cloneset sizes.

Using its own MiXCR run on the 5' RACE reads, TCRdb lists one record per CDR3 protein. This repertoire shows around 380,000 distinct CDR3 sequences, roughly 30% found once; its top ten account for about 6%. This clonotype was seen more than once but under ten times. Its antigen is currently unknown. V lost 6 bases and J 8 bases, leaving 20 bases between the germline ends. This CDR3 has 14 residues. CDR1 is DFQATT and CDR2 is SNEGSKA in the germline V gene (reference sequence). This TCR was sampled from a woman aged 18 to 50 in good health. Specimen: PBMCs. V usage is TRBV20-1 and J usage is TRBJ2-1; D might be TRBD1 (6 bases). CDR3 nucleotide sequence: TGCAGTGCGTCGACAGGCCCCCTTCACGATGAGCAGTTCTTC. Translation: CSASTGPLHDEQFF.